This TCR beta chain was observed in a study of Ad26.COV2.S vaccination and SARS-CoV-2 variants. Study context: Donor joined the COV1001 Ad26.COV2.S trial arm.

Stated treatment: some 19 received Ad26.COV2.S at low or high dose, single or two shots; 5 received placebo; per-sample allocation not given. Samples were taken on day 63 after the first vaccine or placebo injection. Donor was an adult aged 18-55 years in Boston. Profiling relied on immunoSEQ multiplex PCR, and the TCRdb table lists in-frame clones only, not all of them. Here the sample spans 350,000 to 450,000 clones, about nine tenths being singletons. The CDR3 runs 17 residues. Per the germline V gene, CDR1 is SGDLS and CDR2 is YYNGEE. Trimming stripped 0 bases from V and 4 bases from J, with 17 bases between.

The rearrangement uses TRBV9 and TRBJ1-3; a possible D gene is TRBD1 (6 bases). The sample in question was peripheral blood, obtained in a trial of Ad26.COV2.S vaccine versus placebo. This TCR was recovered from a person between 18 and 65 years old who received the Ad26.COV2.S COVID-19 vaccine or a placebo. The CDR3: CASSVGSSTGSGNTIYF. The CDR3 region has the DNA TGTGCCAGCAGCGTAGGCTCCTCAACAGGGTCGGGAAACACCATATATTTT. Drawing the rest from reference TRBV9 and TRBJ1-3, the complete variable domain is DSGVTQTPKHLITATGQRVTLRCSPRSGDLSVYWYQQSLDQGLQFLIQYYNGEERAKGNILERFSAQQFPDLHSELNLSSLELGDSALYFCASSVGSSTGSGNTIYFGEGSWLTVV.